Listed below are T cell receptor beta chains from one sample, sequenced in a study of memory B cells and T cells in multiple sclerosis. Repertoires were generated with immunoSEQ multiplex PCR, while TCRdb's copy carries only in-frame clones and drops some. Counted here are roughly 45,000 clones, roughly 87% occurring once; the ten biggest clones make up about 1.1%. Antigens for these TCRs are unknown. The specimen sequenced was PBMCs from blood kept in culture. The receptors stem from a human donor with multiple sclerosis. Both conserved end residues are part of each CDR3. D genes are given only for firm matches. Size values are once, few and many counts, or a class for expanded clones, and some rows have none.

>once|TRBV27|TRBJ2-3|-
TGTGCCAGCAGCGGACTGCAGTTCTTAGGTCTCACAGATACGCAGTATTTT
CASSGLQFLGLTDTQYF
>-|TRBV4-2|TRBJ2-3|TRBD2
TGTGCCAGCGGAATAGCGGGGGGGCCTCTGGCAGATACGCAGTATTTT
CASGIAGGPLADTQYF
>few|TRBV4-1|TRBJ1-3|-
TGCGCCAGCAGCCAAGATCGGTGGGGAAACACCATATATTTT
CASSQDRWGNTIYF
>-|TRBV5-4|TRBJ2-2|-
TGTGCCAGCAGCTTCGGACTGAACACCGGGGAGCTGTTTTTT
CASSFGLNTGELFF
>once|TRBV30|TRBJ1-4|-
TGTGCCTGGAGCACTAATGAAAAACTGTTTTTT
CAWSTNEKLFF
>-|TRBV4-3|TRBJ1-1|TRBD1
TGCGCCAGCAGCACCACCCTGACAGGGGCGGGTGTGAGCACTGAAGCTTTCTTT
CASSTTLTGAGVSTEAFF
>-|TRBV5-1|TRBJ1-4|-
TGCGCCAGCAGCCAGGACAGATCCAATGAAAAACTGTTTTTT
CASSQDRSNEKLFF
>-|TRBV6-5|TRBJ2-5|-
TGTGCCAGCAGACGGACATTTCAAGAGACCCAGTACTTC
CASRRTFQETQYF
>once|TRBV7-3|TRBJ1-2|-
TGTGCCAGCAGCCCAACAGGGCCCTCTAACTATGGCTACACCTTC
CASSPTGPSNYGYTF
>-|TRBV30|TRBJ1-2|-
TGTGCCTGGAGTGAGGGCTATGGCTACACCTTC
CAWSEGYGYTF
>-|TRBV18|TRBJ1-1|-
TGTGCCAGCTCACCATCGGGCGAAGCTTTCTTT
CASSPSGEAFF
>-|TRBV4-3|TRBJ2-7|-
TGCGCCAGCAGCCTCCTTCTTCCGGGGAAAGGGGTCTACGAGCAGTACTTC
CASSLLLPGKGVYEQYF
>-|TRBV29-1|TRBJ2-2|TRBD1
TGCAGCGGTGGACAGGGCGCCGGGGAGCTGTTTTTT
CSGGQGAGELFF
>-|TRBV19|TRBJ1-1|-
TGTGCCAGTATAATGGGTGGCACTGAAGCTTTCTTT
CASIMGGTEAFF
>-|TRBV5-1|TRBJ2-1|-
TGCGCCAGCAGCTTAGGCCAGGGAACCTACAATGAGCAGTTCTTC
CASSLGQGTYNEQFF
>-|TRBV7-3|TRBJ2-3|TRBD2
TGTGCCAGCAGCTCAGACCCAGCGGGACTCACAGATACGCAGTATTTT
CASSSDPAGLTDTQYF
>few|TRBV19|TRBJ1-5|-
TGTGCCAGTAGCTATAGACAGACTAATCAGCCCCAGCATTTT
CASSYRQTNQPQHF
>-|TRBV4-1|TRBJ2-3|TRBD2
TGCGCCAGCAGCCAAGAAGGGGGGGCCGGGACTAGCGGCAGAGATACGCAGTATTTT
CASSQEGGAGTSGRDTQYF
>-|TRBV2|TRBJ1-4|-
TGTGCCAGCAGTGAAGAACGGCCGGTGGGTGAAAAACTGTTTTTT
CASSEERPVGEKLFF
>-|TRBV6-1|TRBJ2-3|-
TGTGCCAGCAGTGAACAGCGCACTAGCACAGATACGCAGTATTTT
CASSEQRTSTDTQYF
>-|TRBV9|TRBJ2-1|-
TGTGCCAGCAGCCCCCTGGTGGGGGGTGACTACAATGAGCAGTTCTTC
CASSPLVGGDYNEQFF
>-|TRBV2|TRBJ2-6|-
TGTGCCAGCAGTGACAGCTCTGGGGCCAACGTCCTGACTTTC
CASSDSSGANVLTF
>-|TRBV5-1|TRBJ2-1|TRBD1
TGCGCCAGCAGCCATCGGGACAGGGCGTACAATGAGCAGTTCTTC
CASSHRDRAYNEQFF
>-|TRBV10-3|TRBJ2-2|-
TGTGCCATCAGTGAGTCGATCAGTGGCGGGGAGCTGTTTTTT
CAISESISGGELFF
>-|TRBV9|TRBJ2-2|TRBD1
TGTGCCAGCAGCGTAGTACAGGGGGCGAACGGGGAGCTGTTTTTT
CASSVVQGANGELFF